The present entry profiles one T cell receptor (beta chain) with its context. Its antigen is not known. The entry originates in a study of cytomegalovirus exposure and HLA in healthy donors. Whole-study findings and limits: HLA alleles were associated with 15,000 to 20,000 TCR beta sequences in a later analysis at 0.05 false discovery rate. Segments of the TCR beta V type were, in most cases, productive about 87% or about 30% of the time in an earlier analysis.

Both 60 Vbeta primers and 13 Jbeta primers went into the PCR. Sequenced by immunoSEQ multiplex PCR; TCRdb stores in-frame clones only, minus some. The sample holds around 84,000 clones, under 80% seen once. The V end lost 3 bases, the J end lost 2 bases, and 13 bases lay between the germline ends. The germline CDR1 and CDR2 sequences are LNHDA and SQIVND (reference sequence). The CDR3 covers 15 residues. The sample was PBMCs. This receptor was taken from a human donor in good health. The chain joins TRBV19 to TRBJ1-1, with a weak D call TRBD1 (5 bases). This CDR3 is CASSIWQGINTEAFF. The CDR3 DNA is TGTGCCAGTAGTATTTGGCAGGGCATCAACACTGAAGCTTTCTTT.